These 14 T cell receptor beta chains originate from one sample sequenced in a study of technical replicates of blood from a handful of donors. Data came from immunoSEQ multiplex PCR; TCRdb stores just in-frame clones and leaves some out. The sample includes over 70,000 clones, around nine tenths of them seen just once. Source material: T cells isolated from PBMCs. These receptors came from a human donor in good health.

The V and J genes are TRBV27 and TRBJ2-3; TRBD2 matches 9 bases. CDR1 MNHEY and CDR2 SMNVEV come from the germline V gene (reference sequence). The CDR3 runs to 14 residues. The ends lost 7 bases at V and 4 bases at J; junction bases unmatched: 6. Here the CDR3 reads CASMFLAGSDTQYF. CDR3 DNA: TGTGCCAGCATGTTCCTAGCGGGATCAGATACGCAGTATTTT.

This clone has a single count. This sequence joins TRBV15 and TRBJ1-4; D gene ambiguous. CDR3 length: 16 amino acids. V was cut by 1 base and J by 6 bases, with 15 bases left in between. Germline-derived CDR1 and CDR2 are LNHNV and YYDKDF (reference sequence). CDR3 DNA sequence: TGTGCCACCAGCAGAGGATTCTTTCTGGGCGATGAAAAACTGTTTTTT. It codes for CATSRGFFLGDEKLFF.

The chain employs TRBV6-6 and TRBJ2-2; TRBD1 aligns across 9 bases. Germline CDR1 reads MNHNY; CDR2 reads SVGAGI (reference sequence). CDR3 size: 16 residues. V lost 4 bases, J lost 5 bases, and 8 bases stayed unmatched. The CDR3 region has the DNA TGTGCCAGCAGTTCTACAGGGGGCAGATGGACCGGGGAGCTGTTTTTT. Its protein product is CASSSTGGRWTGELFF.

This clone has just a few counts. This chain connects TRBV7-2 to TRBJ1-5; 9 nucleotides match TRBD1. V dropped 4 bases and J dropped 4; count of bases not matched to a gene: 2. The CDR3 is made up of 14 amino acids. Germline CDR1 SGHTA, CDR2 FQGNSA. This chain's CDR3 is CASSYGTGNQPQHF. The CDR3 DNA is TGTGCCAGCAGCTATGGGACAGGGAATCAGCCCCAGCATTTT.

The chain is built from TRBV5-1 and TRBJ1-1; no clear D gene. This CDR3 region has 13 residues. Trimming removed 1 base at V and 5 bases at J, with 9 bases between. Germline V gene data show CDR1 as SGHRS and CDR2 as YFSETQ. CDR3 sequence reads: CASSLSGETEAFF. The DNA for the CDR3 is TGCGCCAGCAGCTTGTCGGGAGAAACTGAAGCTTTCTTT.

The chain employs TRBV5-1 and TRBJ2-5, with a tentative D call TRBD2 (6 bases). Germline CDR1 reads SGHRS; CDR2 reads YFSETQ. This CDR3 is built from 13 residues. V was pared by 2 bases and J by 5 bases, with 10 bases between. The CDR3 DNA reads TGCGCCAGCAGCTTATCCAGCGGGGAGACCCAGTACTTC. This sequence encodes CASSLSSGETQYF.

The J gene is TRBJ2-5, the V gene TRBV5-1, with D hard to call. Trimming removed 0 bases at V and 3 bases at J, with 9 bases between. The CDR3 is 14 amino acids. Germline V gene data show CDR1 as SGHRS and CDR2 as YFSETQ. CDR3 in amino acids: CASSLGPVEETQYF. Here the CDR3 DNA reads TGCGCCAGCAGCTTGGGCCCGGTAGAAGAGACCCAGTACTTC.

This sequence joins TRBV2 and TRBJ1-3, with 7 bases lining up with TRBD1. The junction had 5 bases not matched to a gene; V was cut back by 2 bases and J by 13 bases. The CDR3 extends over 12 amino acids. Germline V gene data show CDR1 as SNHLY and CDR2 as FYNNEI. CDR3 nucleotides: TGTGCCAGCAGTGAATTTTCGACAGGGATATATTTT. As protein: CASSEFSTGIYF.

This clone was detected once. V gene TRBV5-6 combines with J gene TRBJ1-1; D call uncertain. Germline V gives CDR1 SGHDT, CDR2 YYEEEE. The CDR3 is made up of 15 amino acids. V was cut by 0 bases and J by 0 bases, with 9 bases left in between. The CDR3 here is CASSLGPGLNTEAFF. Here the CDR3 DNA reads TGTGCCAGCAGCTTGGGCCCGGGATTGAACACTGAAGCTTTCTTT.

The chain is built from TRBV2 and TRBJ2-7, with D possibly being TRBD2 (6 bases). Germline-derived CDR1 and CDR2 are SNHLY and FYNNEI. The CDR3 sequence is 13 residues long. V lost 7 bases, J lost 3 bases, and 13 bases lay in between. The CDR3 DNA sequence: TGTGCCAGCACTAGCGATATAAACTACGAGCAGTACTTC. Translated: CASTSDINYEQYF. Full variable domain (remainder filled in from reference TRBV2 and TRBJ2-7): EPEVTQTPSHQVTQMGQEVILRCVPISNHLYFYWYRQILGQKVEFLVSFYNNEISEKSEIFDDQFSVERPDGSNFTLKIRSTKLEDSAMYFCASTSDINYEQYFGPGTRLTVT.

V gene TRBV7-2 combines with J gene TRBJ1-1; D gene ambiguous. Trimming left V 5 bases short and J 1 base short, with 11 bases between. Germline V gives CDR1 SGHTA, CDR2 FQGNSA. This CDR3 is 14 amino acids long. Written as DNA, the CDR3 is TGTGCCAGCAGCCCATCCGGGGAGAACACTGAAGCTTTCTTT. It encodes CASSPSGENTEAFF.

The chain has TRBV27 and TRBJ1-5; tentatively, D is TRBD1 (6 bases). The CDR3 runs to 13 residues. Between the trimmed V and J ends, which lost 3 bases and 7 bases, there was a span of 10 bases. The germline V gene has CDR1 MNHEY and CDR2 SMNVEV (reference sequence). CDR3 loop: CASSFTRGQPQHF. CDR3 nucleotides: TGTGCCAGCAGTTTTACCAGGGGCCAGCCCCAGCATTTT.

This clone appeared once. CDR3 coding DNA: TGTGCCAGCAGCTTTTCGTCCAGCGGGAGGGCGGGAGAGACCCAGTACTTC. Translation: CASSFSSSGRAGETQYF. The chain combines TRBV13 with TRBJ2-5; TRBD2 matches at 10 bases. From germline, CDR1 is PRHDT and CDR2 FYEKMQ (reference sequence). This CDR3 region has 17 residues. Trimming cost V 3 bases and J 4 bases; bases outside gene matches: 11.

The gene calls are TRBV6-5 and TRBJ2-1; 10 positions match TRBD2. Germline V gene sequence: CDR1 MNHEY, CDR2 SVGAGI. This CDR3 contains 15 residues. The trim removed 2 bases at V and 3 bases at J, leaving 1 base unmatched. The CDR3 nucleotides are TGTGCCAGCAGTTACCAGCGGGAGGGCTACAATGAGCAGTTCTTC. Translating it yields CASSYQREGYNEQFF.